The entry below describes one TCR beta chain. These data originate in a study of blood T cell repertoires in COVID-19. Study-level information: The United States, Italy and Spain supplied acute and convalescent COVID-19 samples.

CDR3 length: 17 amino acids. From germline, CDR1 is SGHVS and CDR2 FQNEAQ. V lost 6 bases, J lost 4 bases, and 22 bases lay in between. In the study's own analysis: Reference gene primer amplification yielded estimated nucleated cell counts. Generated by immunoSEQ multiplex PCR, the TCRdb table keeps only in-frame clones and is missing some. The V and J calls and clone size were taken over from that table, and D and trimming were inferred from the DNA. The sample includes about 20,000 clones, just over 90% of them seen just once. The sample consisted of peripheral blood. The chain links TRBV7-8 to TRBJ2-1; D is possibly TRBD2 (6 bases). This TCR derives from a woman in her forties or fifties with active COVID-19. CDR3 nucleotides: TGTGCCAGCAGAGACACCAGCTCAGTGGGAGGTTACAATGAGCAGTTCTTC. Translated: CASRDTSSVGGYNEQFF.